This T cell receptor beta chain appears in the sequencing data of a study of cytomegalovirus exposure and HLA in healthy donors. Overall study results and limits: For presence/absence analyses, sequencing depth was assumed to be roughly uniform across donors.

For this clone: The antigen is not known.

Trimming pared 6 bases from V and 2 bases from J, leaving 11 bases between. Per germline, CDR1 MDHEN and CDR2 SYDVKM. The CDR3 runs 13 residues. PCR primers comprised 60 Vbeta and 13 Jbeta primers. Under the authors' procedure: Unique TCR beta chains totaled around 86 million in a later count, with roughly 11 million of them shared. This table comes from immunoSEQ multiplex PCR, and its TCRdb copy is limited to in-frame clones, with some not included. D and trimming were read from the DNA, whereas the V and J calls and clone size are those reported in that table. The data hold around 130,000 clones, with approximately 72% observed a single time.

Sequencing input: PBMCs. The chain uses TRBV28 and TRBJ2-7; no firm D call. This TCR derives from a human donor in good health. The CDR3 here is CASSQAAAYEQYF. CDR3 sequence (DNA): TGTGCCAGCAGCCAGGCCGCCGCCTACGAGCAGTACTTC.